At least ten counts were recorded for the clone carrying this T cell receptor beta chain. TCRdb fed the 5' RACE reads into MiXCR, producing one record per CDR3 protein. The sample records approximately 500,000 distinct CDR3 sequences, approximately 16% being singletons. The sample belongs to a study of identical twins. Germline CDR1 is MDHEN and CDR2 is SYDVKM. CDR3 size: 13 residues. V lost 5 bases and J 1 base, leaving 7 bases between the germline ends. The sample was also linked to a second study, of yellow fever vaccine responses in identical twins.

The V and J genes are TRBV28 and TRBJ2-3; no firm D call. The sequence derives from a woman between 18 and 29 years old in good health. Specimen: CD4+ T cells sorted from blood. The CDR3 spells CASSVGGTDTQYF. CDR3 nucleotides: TGTGCCAGCAGTGTGGGTGGCACAGATACGCAGTATTTT.